This T cell receptor (beta chain) was sequenced for a study of T cell repertoires in cytomegalovirus infection. Background on the study: Indications of both CMV infection and matching HLA type were provided by public TCR beta signatures. Study-level results: Dominating the ex vivo response were TCR beta clonotypes that were CMV-specific and HLA-C-restricted. Cumulative frequency of public TCR beta families picked out carriers of CMV plus the relevant HLA.

TCRdb re-analysed the reads in MiXCR, keeping a single row per CDR3 protein. The sample has about 530,000 distinct CDR3 sequences; about 25% are singletons. The V and J ends lost 7 bases and 8 bases, in that order; junction bases with no gene match: 13. Germline V gene data show CDR1 as SGHTA and CDR2 as FQGNSA. This CDR3 comprises 15 residues. Many counts were recorded for this clonotype. Its antigen is unknown. The material sequenced was PBMCs. The chain uses TRBV7-2 and TRBJ1-4; 7 bases agree with TRBD1. This TCR derives from a human donor in good health (CMV status not recorded). Some clones in this sample may be carry-over from other donors' samples. The CDR3 loop reads CASTLQTGRGEKLFF. CDR3 DNA sequence: TGTGCCAGCACCCTCCAGACAGGGCGAGGCGAAAAACTGTTTTTT. Combining the CDR3 with reference TRBV7-2 and TRBJ1-4 gives the whole variable domain GAGVSQSPSNKVTEKGKDVELRCDPISGHTALYWYRQSLGQGLEFLIYFQGNSAPDKSGLPSDRFSAERTGGSVSTLTIQRTQQEDSAVYLCASTLQTGRGEKLFFGSGTQLSVL.